Presented here are 16 T cell receptor beta chains from one specimen sequenced in a study of vaccination effects on CD4 cells after COVID-19. For these receptors, no antigen is known. The table came from immunoSEQ multiplex PCR; TCRdb's copy has only in-frame clones and leaves some out. The sample holds about 47,000 clones; roughly two thirds are singletons and the top ten take around 6.7%. Investigators separated out CD4+ T cells once 10 days of culture had passed. Every participant took two doses of the BNT162b2 or mRNA-1273 vaccine. The sequenced sample was CD4+ T cells from PBMCs cultured without peptide, obtained after COVID-19 vaccination. The receptors here all came from a human donor who received a COVID-19 vaccine.

This chain joins TRBV6-6 and TRBJ1-5, with 7 bases fitting TRBD1. V dropped 2 bases and J dropped 2; count of bases not matched to a gene: 6. The CDR3 has 16 amino acids. Per germline, CDR1 MNHNY and CDR2 SVGAGI (reference sequence). The CDR3 protein is CASSYPTGQGNQPQHF. In nucleotides, the CDR3 is TGTGCCAGCAGTTACCCGACAGGGCAAGGCAATCAGCCCCAGCATTTT.

The rearrangement uses TRBV2 and TRBJ2-3, with 9 bases that match TRBD2. This CDR3 contains 15 residues. V trimming: 3 bases; J trimming: 2 bases; junction bases outside the gene matches: 3. Per germline, CDR1 SNHLY and CDR2 FYNNEI. CDR3 DNA sequence: TGTGCCAGCAGTGAGGGACTAGCCCCCACAGATACGCAGTATTTT. As protein: CASSEGLAPTDTQYF.

This sequence joins TRBV6-2 or TRBV6-3 and TRBJ2-2; D is possibly TRBD1 (6 bases). This CDR3 is 15 amino acids long. The germline CDR1 and CDR2 sequences are MNHEY and SVGEGT. The V gene lost 2 bases and the J gene lost 2 bases, with 9 bases spanning the gap. The DNA of the CDR3 is TGTGCCAGCAGTTACGGGACATCCAACACCGGGGAGCTGTTTTTT. Its protein is CASSYGTSNTGELFF.

The table lists this clone with a few counts. The CDR3 DNA reads TGTGCCATCAGTGAGTATGGAGGCCAGGGTGATGGCTACACCTTC. Protein: CAISEYGGQGDGYTF. This chain connects TRBV10-3 to TRBJ1-2, with TRBD1 as a possible D gene (5 bases). The CDR3 totals 15 residues. V was cut by 1 base and J by 6 bases, with 15 bases left in between. Germline V gives CDR1 ENHRY, CDR2 SYGVKD.

J is TRBJ2-3 and V is TRBV30; D not certain. The CDR3 consists of 12 residues. The V gene's germline CDR1 is GTSNPN and CDR2 SVGIG (reference sequence). The V gene lost 3 bases and the J gene lost 1 base, with 5 bases spanning the gap. As DNA, the CDR3 is TGTGCCTGGAGCCGGGGCACAGATACGCAGTATTTT. Translated: CAWSRGTDTQYF.

There are a few counts of this clone. The V gene is TRBV12-5, the J gene TRBJ2-7; D tentatively fits TRBD1 or TRBD2 (5 bases each). Trimming cost V 7 bases and J 2 bases, with 15 bases left between them. The CDR3 runs 14 residues. Germline CDR1 reads LGHNT; CDR2 reads FRNRAP. This CDR3 reads CASVRTGGTYEQYF. CDR3 DNA: TGTGCTAGTGTTCGAACAGGAGGAACCTACGAGCAGTACTTC. Based on the CDR3 plus reference TRBV12-5 and TRBJ2-7, the full variable domain is DARVTQTPRHKVTEMGQEVTMRCQPILGHNTVFWYRQTMMQGLELLAYFRNRAPLDDSGMPKDRFSAEMPDATLATLKIQPSEPRDSAVYFCASVRTGGTYEQYFGPGTRLTVT.

The CDR3 spells CASSNSRDWGFAYNEQFF. The CDR3 DNA follows: TGTGCCAGTAGTAACAGCCGGGACTGGGGATTCGCCTACAATGAGCAGTTCTTC. The chain recombines TRBV19 with TRBJ2-1; D possibly corresponds to TRBD2 (6 bases). The germline V gene has CDR1 LNHDA and CDR2 SQIVND (reference sequence). Deletions cut 4 bases from V and 2 bases from J, with 21 bases between. The CDR3 runs 18 residues.

V is TRBV7-9 and J is TRBJ1-2; unclear D gene. The CDR3 runs to 15 residues. Trimming took off 5 bases at V and 8 bases at J, with 21 bases between the two ends. CDR1 is SEHNR, CDR2 FQNEAQ, per germline (reference sequence). DNA of the CDR3: TGTGCCAGCAGCGAGTTGGCCCTAGGAGGGAAAGGCTACACCTTC. It specifies CASSELALGGKGYTF.

The chain recombines TRBV7-2 with TRBJ2-2; 7 nucleotides agree with TRBD2. Trimming removed 2 bases from V and 1 base from J; junction bases left unmatched: 4. The CDR3 runs to 16 residues. The germline V gene has CDR1 SGHTA and CDR2 FQGNSA. CDR3 loop: CASSLWGGGNTGELFF. The CDR3 nucleotides are TGTGCCAGCAGCTTATGGGGCGGGGGGAACACCGGGGAGCTGTTTTTT.

V is TRBV7-9 and J is TRBJ2-3, with TRBD2 matching 8 bases. Germline CDR1 and CDR2: SEHNR and FQNEAQ (reference sequence). The CDR3 has 16 amino acids. J gave up 1 base and V 3 bases, and 6 bases lay outside the gene matches. In nucleotides, the CDR3 is TGTGCCAGCAGCTTGGTTATACTAGCGGGCACAGATACGCAGTATTTT. Translation gives CASSLVILAGTDTQYF.

V and J are TRBV19 and TRBJ1-3; no firm D call. Per germline, CDR1 LNHDA and CDR2 SQIVND (reference sequence). Deletions cut 2 bases from V and 0 bases from J, with 8 bases between. This CDR3 is built from 15 residues. For the CDR3, the DNA is TGTGCCAGTAGTATAAGTCGCAGCTCTGGAAACACCATATATTTT. It translates to CASSISRSSGNTIYF.

The J gene is TRBJ1-5, the V gene TRBV4-1; 10 bases match TRBD1. Germline CDR1 and CDR2: MGHRA and YSYEKL. This CDR3 is built from 16 residues. Trimming took 1 base from V and 4 from J; bases not matched to a gene: 4. CDR3 DNA sequence: TGCGCCAGCAGCCAAGTGAGGACAGGGGGAAATCAGCCCCAGCATTTT. This sequence encodes CASSQVRTGGNQPQHF.

This clone was counted once. The chain combines TRBV30 with TRBJ2-5, with D unclear. The CDR3 spans 13 residues. Germline values: CDR1 GTSNPN, CDR2 SVGIG (reference sequence). V was cut by 2 bases and J by 4 bases, with 11 bases left in between. The CDR3 bases are TGTGCCTGGAGTCTACGGAATTCAGAGACCCAGTACTTC. Its translation is CAWSLRNSETQYF.

This clone is medium-sized (0.01 to 0.1%) by share. CDR3 residues: CANPGQGSCNEQFF. CDR3 in DNA: TGTGCCAACCCGGGACAGGGGAGTTGCAATGAGCAGTTCTTC. The chain couples TRBV21-1 to TRBJ2-1; the table's D call, TRBD1, has no DNA check behind it. TRBV21-1 has pseudogene status. The CDR3 length is 14 residues.

V usage is TRBV12-3 or TRBV12-4 and J usage is TRBJ1-2; a weak D match, TRBD1 (5 bases). V lost 1 base to trimming and J lost 2 bases, with 5 bases between them. The CDR3 has 13 amino acids. The CDR3, as DNA: TGTGCCAGCAGTTTAGGGGGGAACTATGGCTACACCTTC. Its protein is CASSLGGNYGYTF.

The chain links TRBV15 to TRBJ2-5; 7 nucleotides match TRBD2. With V trimmed by 0 bases and J by 5 bases, 9 bases remained unmatched. CDR1 is LNHNV, CDR2 YYDKDF, per germline (reference sequence). This CDR3 contains 16 residues. The CDR3 sequence is CATSRDSLSGEETQYF. CDR3 bases: TGTGCCACCAGCAGAGATTCGCTAAGCGGGGAGGAGACCCAGTACTTC.